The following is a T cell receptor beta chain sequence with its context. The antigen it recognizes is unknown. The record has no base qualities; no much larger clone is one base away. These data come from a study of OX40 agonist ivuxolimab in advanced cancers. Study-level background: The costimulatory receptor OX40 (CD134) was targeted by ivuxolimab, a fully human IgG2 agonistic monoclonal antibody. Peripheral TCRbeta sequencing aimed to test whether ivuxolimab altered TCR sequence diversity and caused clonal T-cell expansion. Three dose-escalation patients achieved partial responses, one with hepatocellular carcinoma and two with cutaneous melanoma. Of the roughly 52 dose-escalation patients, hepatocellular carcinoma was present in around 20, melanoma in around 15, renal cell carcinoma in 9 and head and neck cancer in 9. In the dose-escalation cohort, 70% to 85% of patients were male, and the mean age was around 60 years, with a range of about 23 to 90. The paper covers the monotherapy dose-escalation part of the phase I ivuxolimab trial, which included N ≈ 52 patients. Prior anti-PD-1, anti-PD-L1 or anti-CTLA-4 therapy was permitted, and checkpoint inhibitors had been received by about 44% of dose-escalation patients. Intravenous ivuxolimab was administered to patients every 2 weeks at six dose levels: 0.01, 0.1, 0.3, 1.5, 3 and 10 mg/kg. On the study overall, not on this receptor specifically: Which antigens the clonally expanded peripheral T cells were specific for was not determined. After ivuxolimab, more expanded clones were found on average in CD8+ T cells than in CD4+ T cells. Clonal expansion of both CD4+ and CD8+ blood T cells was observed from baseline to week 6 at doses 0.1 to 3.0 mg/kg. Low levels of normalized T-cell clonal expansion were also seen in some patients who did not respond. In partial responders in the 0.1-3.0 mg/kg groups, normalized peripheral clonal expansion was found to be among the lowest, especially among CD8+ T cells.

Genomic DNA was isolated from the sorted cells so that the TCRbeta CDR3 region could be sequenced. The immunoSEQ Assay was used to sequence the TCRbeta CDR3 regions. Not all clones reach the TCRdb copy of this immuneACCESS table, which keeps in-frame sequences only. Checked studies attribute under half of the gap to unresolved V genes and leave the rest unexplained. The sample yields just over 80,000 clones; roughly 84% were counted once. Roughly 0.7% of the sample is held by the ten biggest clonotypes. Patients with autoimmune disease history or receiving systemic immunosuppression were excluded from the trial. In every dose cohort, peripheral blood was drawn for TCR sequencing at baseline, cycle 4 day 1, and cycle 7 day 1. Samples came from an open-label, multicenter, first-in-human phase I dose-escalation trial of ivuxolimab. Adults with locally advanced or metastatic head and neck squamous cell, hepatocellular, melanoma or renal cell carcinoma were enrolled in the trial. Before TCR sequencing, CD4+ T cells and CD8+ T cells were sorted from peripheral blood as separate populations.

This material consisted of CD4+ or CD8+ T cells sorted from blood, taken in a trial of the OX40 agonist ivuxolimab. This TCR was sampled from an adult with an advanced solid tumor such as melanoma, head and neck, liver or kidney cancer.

The nucleotide sequence is TGTGCCAGTAGTATCCGGGACAGGGTCCAGAGGGGAGCTTTCTTT. It codes for CASSIRDRVQRGAFF. The chain links TRBV19 with TRBJ1-1; TRBD1 agrees with 9 junctional bases. The CDR3 goes from the cysteine to the phenylalanine over 15 residues. Only the CDR3 part of the read is kept: 45 bases, read in frame from the first base. The germline V and J ends show losses of 3 bases and 10 bases respectively, and no gene match explains 12 bases of the junction. Via the germline V gene (reference sequence), CDR1 is LNHDA and CDR2 SQIVND. With all but the CDR3 taken from the reference TRBV19 and TRBJ1-1 genes, the full variable domain is: DGGITQSPKYLFRKEGQNVTLSCEQNLNHDAMYWYRQDPGQGLRLIYYSQIVNDFQKGDIAEGYSVSREKKESFPLTVTSAQKNPTAFYLCASSIRDRVQRGAFFGQGTRLTVV.